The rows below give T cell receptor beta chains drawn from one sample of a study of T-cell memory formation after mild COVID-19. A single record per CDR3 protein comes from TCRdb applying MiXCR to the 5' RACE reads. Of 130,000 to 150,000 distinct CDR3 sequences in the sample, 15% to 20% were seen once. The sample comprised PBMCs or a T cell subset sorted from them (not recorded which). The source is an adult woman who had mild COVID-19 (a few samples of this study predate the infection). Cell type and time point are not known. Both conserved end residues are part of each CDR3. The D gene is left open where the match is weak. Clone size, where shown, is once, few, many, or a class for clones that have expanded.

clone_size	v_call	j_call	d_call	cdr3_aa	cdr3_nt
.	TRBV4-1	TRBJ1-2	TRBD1	CASSLLGTGVAIKSYTF	TGCGCCAGCAGCCTCCTAGGGACAGGAGTTGCTATTAAGAGCTACACCTTC
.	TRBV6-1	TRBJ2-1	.	CASSEGRGTTYNEQFF	TGTGCCAGCAGTGAAGGGAGGGGGACTACTTACAATGAGCAGTTCTTC
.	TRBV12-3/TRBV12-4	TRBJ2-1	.	CASSPRGRADEQFF	TGTGCCAGCAGTCCTAGGGGGAGGGCTGATGAGCAGTTCTTC
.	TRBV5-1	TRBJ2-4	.	CASSLDGVAAKNIQYF	TGCGCCAGCAGCTTGGACGGGGTCGCGGCCAAAAACATTCAGTACTTC
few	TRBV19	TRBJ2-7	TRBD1	CASSIWRTGEVHEQYF	TGTGCCAGTAGTATTTGGCGGACAGGGGAAGTCCACGAGCAGTACTTC
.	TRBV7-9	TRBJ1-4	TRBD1	CASSPGQGGEKLFF	TGTGCCAGCAGCCCGGGACAGGGCGGAGAAAAACTGTTTTTT
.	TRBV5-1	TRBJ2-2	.	CASSLSGTSNTGELFF	TGCGCCAGCAGCTTATCCGGGACATCGAACACCGGGGAGCTGTTTTTT
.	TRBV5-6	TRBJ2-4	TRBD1	CASRLRTGLSIQYF	TGTGCCAGCAGGCTCCGGACAGGGCTGAGCATTCAGTACTTC
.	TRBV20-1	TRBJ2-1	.	CSATRRVNEQFF	TGCAGTGCCACCAGACGGGTCAATGAGCAGTTCTTC
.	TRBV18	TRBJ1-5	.	CASSPDYDSNQPQHF	TGTGCCAGCTCACCTGACTACGATAGCAATCAGCCCCAGCATTTT
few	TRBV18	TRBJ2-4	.	CASSRDAPGMAKNIQYF	TGTGCCAGCTCAAGAGACGCCCCCGGTATGGCCAAAAACATTCAGTACTTC
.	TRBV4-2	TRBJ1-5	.	CASSEERGQPQHF	TGTGCCAGCAGCGAAGAAAGGGGTCAGCCCCAGCATTTT
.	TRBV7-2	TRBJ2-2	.	CASSDRSNTGELFF	TGTGCCAGCAGTGACAGATCTAACACCGGGGAGCTGTTTTTT
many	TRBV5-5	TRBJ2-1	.	CASTLEGQFHNEQFF	TGTGCCAGCACCTTGGAAGGACAATTTCACAATGAGCAGTTCTTC
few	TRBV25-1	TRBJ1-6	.	CASSEFGSGRNSPLHF	TGTGCCAGCAGTGAATTTGGCTCGGGGAGGAATTCACCCCTCCACTTT
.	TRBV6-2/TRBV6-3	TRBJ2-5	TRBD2	CASSDAGRTETQYF	TGTGCCAGCAGCGACGCCGGGAGGACGGAGACCCAGTACTTC
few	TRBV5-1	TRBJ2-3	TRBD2	CASSLATTSGTDTQYF	TGCGCCAGCAGCTTGGCTACGACTAGCGGCACAGATACGCAGTATTTT
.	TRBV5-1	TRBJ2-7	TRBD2	CASSATSGAGSYEQYF	TGCGCCAGCAGCGCAACTAGCGGGGCAGGCTCCTACGAGCAGTACTTC
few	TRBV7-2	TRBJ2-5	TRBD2	CASSPAGAGETQYF	TGTGCCAGCAGCCCCGCGGGAGCGGGGGAGACCCAGTACTTC
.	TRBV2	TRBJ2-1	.	CASSEPGEQFF	TGTGCCAGCAGTGAACCGGGTGAGCAGTTCTTC
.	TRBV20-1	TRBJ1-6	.	CSARDTGSPLHF	TGCAGTGCTAGAGACACGGGTTCACCCCTCCACTTT
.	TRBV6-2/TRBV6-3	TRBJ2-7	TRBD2	CASSRGLAPDSSYEQYF	TGTGCCAGCAGTCGAGGACTAGCGCCCGACAGCTCCTACGAGCAGTACTTC
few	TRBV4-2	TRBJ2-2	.	CASSQPENTGELFF	TGTGCCAGCAGCCAACCCGAGAACACCGGGGAGCTGTTTTTT
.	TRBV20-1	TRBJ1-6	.	CSAPRGNSPLHF	TGCAGTGCCCCAAGGGGTAATTCACCCCTCCACTTT
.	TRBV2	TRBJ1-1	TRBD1	CASSAILVQGREAFF	TGTGCCAGCAGTGCAATTCTAGTACAGGGGAGAGAAGCTTTCTTT
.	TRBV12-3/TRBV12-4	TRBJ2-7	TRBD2	CASQIAGQSYEQYF	TGTGCCAGCCAAATAGCGGGGCAATCCTACGAGCAGTACTTC
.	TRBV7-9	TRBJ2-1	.	CASSSRQRRNEQFF	TGTGCCAGCAGCTCGCGACAGCGGCGCAATGAGCAGTTCTTC
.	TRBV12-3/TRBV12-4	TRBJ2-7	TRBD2	CASSSLRGVGEQYF	TGTGCCAGCAGTTCCCTCCGGGGGGTTGGCGAGCAGTACTTC
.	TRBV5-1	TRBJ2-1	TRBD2	CASSSGGLYNEQFF	TGCGCCAGCTCATCGGGGGGGCTATACAATGAGCAGTTCTTC
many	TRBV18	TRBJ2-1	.	CASSLGTGSYNEQFF	TGTGCCAGCTCACTTGGGACGGGCTCCTACAATGAGCAGTTCTTC
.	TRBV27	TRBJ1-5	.	CASSPDLLRPQHF	TGTGCCAGCAGCCCCGACCTACTTCGGCCCCAGCATTTT
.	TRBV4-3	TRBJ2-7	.	CASSQDRRTYEQYF	TGCGCCAGCAGCCAAGATCGGAGAACCTACGAGCAGTACTTC
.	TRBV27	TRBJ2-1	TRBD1	CASRGMYGTGGVHNEQFF	TGTGCCAGCAGGGGGATGTACGGGACAGGGGGCGTGCACAATGAGCAGTTCTTC
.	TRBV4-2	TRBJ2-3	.	CASSPSRRNGGDTQYF	TGTGCCAGCAGCCCCAGTAGGAGGAACGGAGGAGATACGCAGTATTTT
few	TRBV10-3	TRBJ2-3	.	CAISGLAIGTDTQYF	TGTGCCATCAGTGGCCTGGCGATAGGCACAGATACGCAGTATTTT
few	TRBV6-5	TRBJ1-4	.	CASSAGVPNEKLFF	TGTGCCAGCAGCGCAGGGGTACCTAATGAAAAACTGTTTTTT
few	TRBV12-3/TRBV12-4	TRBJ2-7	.	CASSQQGGGRGEQYF	TGTGCCAGCAGTCAACAGGGCGGCGGGAGAGGCGAGCAGTACTTC
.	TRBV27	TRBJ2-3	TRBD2	CASWGLGATSTDTQYF	TGTGCCAGCTGGGGACTAGGGGCAACTAGCACAGATACGCAGTATTTT
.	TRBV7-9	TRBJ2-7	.	CASSLEGPWHEQYF	TGTGCCAGCAGCTTAGAGGGACCTTGGCACGAGCAGTACTTC
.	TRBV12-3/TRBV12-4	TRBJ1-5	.	CASSLSGSHQPQHF	TGTGCCAGCAGTTTAAGCGGTAGCCATCAGCCCCAGCATTTT
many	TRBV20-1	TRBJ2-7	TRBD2	CSARGPTSGRIYEQYF	TGCAGTGCTAGGGGGCCCACTAGCGGGAGGATCTACGAGCAGTACTTC
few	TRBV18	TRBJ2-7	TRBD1	CASSPDRAYEQYF	TGTGCCAGCTCACCGGACAGGGCCTACGAGCAGTACTTC
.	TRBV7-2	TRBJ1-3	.	CASSPSTSGNTIYF	TGTGCCAGCAGTCCGTCAACCTCTGGAAACACCATATATTTT